This TCR beta chain was sequenced in a study of T cell responses to AZD1222 COVID-19 vaccine. Notes on the study in general: Spike-specific TCRs gained breadth and depth after people received two AZD1222 doses. Most donors were white British and more were female, and clonal diversity was possibly underestimated. Repertoires were sampled only after the peak T cell response.

Assay used: immunoSEQ multiplex PCR; TCRdb lists only in-frame clones, some missing. The sample holds about 170,000 clones, 87% seen once. The CDR3 runs 14 residues. The V and J ends lost 5 bases and 11 bases respectively, with 21 bases between them. Germline V gives CDR1 SGHTA, CDR2 FQGNSA. On this clone: Antigen unknown.

The source was peripheral blood, collected 28 days after the second AZD1222 dose. V usage is TRBV7-2 and J usage is TRBJ1-2, with D uncertain. This clonotype originated in an adult who received the AZD1222 COVID-19 vaccine. CDR3 sequence reads: CASSQMEVLMRYTF. The CDR3, as DNA: TGTGCCAGCAGCCAAATGGAGGTTCTTATGCGGTACACCTTC.